The rows below give T cell receptor beta chains drawn from one sample of a study of identical twins. MiXCR, applied by TCRdb to the 5' RACE reads, yields one record per CDR3 protein. Of approximately 260,000 distinct CDR3 sequences listed, about 8.9% were seen once; the top ten hold around 3%. Another study also made use of these data, one on yellow fever vaccine responses in identical twins.

Sequencing was done on a sample of CD8+ T cells sorted from blood. These receptors were obtained from a woman aged 18-30 years in good health. The CDR3 runs from the conserved cysteine through the conserved F or W. A D gene is named only where the DNA matches it firmly. Only part of the rows carry a size: once, few, many, or a class if the clone is expanded.

D,size,V,J,DNA,CDR3
NA,NA,TRBV6-5,TRBJ2-3,TGTGCCAGCAGTCCTCGACAGGAGTCAATCCTCACAGATACGCAGTATTTT,CASSPRQESILTDTQYF
TRBD1,few,TRBV25-1,TRBJ2-7,TGTGCCAGCAGTTGGGACAGGGGGAGCGAGCAGTACTTC,CASSWDRGSEQYF
NA,many,TRBV12-3/TRBV12-4,TRBJ2-3,TGTGCCAGCACCAGTTTACCCGGGACGGGCACAGATACGCAGTATTTT,CASTSLPGTGTDTQYF
NA,few,TRBV4-3,TRBJ2-1,TGCGCCAGCAGCCAGGACCCTAACTCCTACAATGAGCAGTTCTTC,CASSQDPNSYNEQFF
NA,many,TRBV7-9,TRBJ1-1,TGTGCCAGCAGCTTAAAGATGGACACTGAAGCTTTCTTT,CASSLKMDTEAFF
NA,few,TRBV24-1,TRBJ2-1,TGTGCCACCAGTGATTTAGTCACTAGCAATGAGCAGTTCTTC,CATSDLVTSNEQFF
NA,few,TRBV7-9,TRBJ2-7,TGTGCCAGCAGCTTAGACGTCAACTCCTACGAGCAGTACTTC,CASSLDVNSYEQYF
NA,many,TRBV27,TRBJ2-7,TGTGCCAGCAGTTTGTCTGGGGCCTACGAGCAGTACTTC,CASSLSGAYEQYF
NA,many,TRBV10-3,TRBJ2-1,TGTGCCATCAGTTCGGATTCTGCAACTTACAATGAGCAGTTCTTC,CAISSDSATYNEQFF
NA,NA,TRBV4-3,TRBJ1-1,TGCGCCAGCAGCCAAGATGGGTCGGGGAACACTGAAGCTTTCTTT,CASSQDGSGNTEAFF
NA,many,TRBV29-1,TRBJ1-1,TGCAGCGTCAAAGGACCACAGAACACTGAAGCTTTCTTT,CSVKGPQNTEAFF
NA,few,TRBV20-1,TRBJ2-1,TGCAGTGCTAGGACCAATGAGCAGTTCTTC,CSARTNEQFF
NA,many,TRBV10-3,TRBJ2-2,TGTGCCATCAGAGGACAGACCGGGGAGCTGTTTTTT,CAIRGQTGELFF
NA,few,TRBV28,TRBJ2-2,TGTGCCAGCAGTTCAGTCTCACAGCCGCTGGTCGCCGGGGAGCTGTTTTTT,CASSSVSQPLVAGELFF
NA,few,TRBV9,TRBJ2-1,TGTGCCAGCAGCTCCGGGGTCCACAATGAGCAGTTCTTC,CASSSGVHNEQFF
NA,NA,TRBV11-2,TRBJ2-3,TGTGCCAGCAGCCCTCCACGAACGGGAGAACAAGATACGCAGTATTTT,CASSPPRTGEQDTQYF
NA,few,TRBV7-9,TRBJ2-7,TGTGCCAGCAGCTTATGGGAGTCCTACGAGCAGTACTTC,CASSLWESYEQYF
NA,many,TRBV27,TRBJ2-3,TGTGCCAGCAGTTTACGGGGTCGACCAGATACGCAGTATTTT,CASSLRGRPDTQYF
TRBD2,NA,TRBV27,TRBJ2-7,TGTGCCAGCAGTTTTTGGGGGGGTACCCTCTCCTACGAGCAGTACTTC,CASSFWGGTLSYEQYF
TRBD1,few,TRBV7-8,TRBJ2-7,TGTGCCAGCTGTTCCGACGGGACAGGGATTATCGAGCAGTACTTC,CASCSDGTGIIEQYF
NA,NA,TRBV7-8,TRBJ2-2,TGTGCCAGCAGCTTAGTGGGGGGAGCCACCGGGGAGCTGTTTTTT,CASSLVGGATGELFF
NA,few,TRBV6-2/TRBV6-3,TRBJ2-7,TGTGCCAGCGCGGAGTCCTACGAGCAGTACTTC,CASAESYEQYF
NA,few,TRBV7-2,TRBJ2-7,TGTGCCAGCAGCTTCACTTCCACCTACGAGCAGTACTTC,CASSFTSTYEQYF
NA,many,TRBV12-3/TRBV12-4,TRBJ2-1,TGTGCCAGCAGCCCTCCCTTGGGCCCGGAGCAGTTCTTC,CASSPPLGPEQFF
NA,NA,TRBV10-3,TRBJ2-1,TGTGCCATCAGTGAGTCGGGGCAGTTGGATGAGCAGTTCTTC,CAISESGQLDEQFF
NA,few,TRBV7-8,TRBJ1-2,TGTGCCAGCAGCTTAGCGCCCAGGGGTGGGTATGGCTACACCTTC,CASSLAPRGGYGYTF
NA,many,TRBV11-2,TRBJ1-1,TGTGCCAGTCCGAGGAGCGGGATTTTGAACACTGAAGCTTTCTTT,CASPRSGILNTEAFF